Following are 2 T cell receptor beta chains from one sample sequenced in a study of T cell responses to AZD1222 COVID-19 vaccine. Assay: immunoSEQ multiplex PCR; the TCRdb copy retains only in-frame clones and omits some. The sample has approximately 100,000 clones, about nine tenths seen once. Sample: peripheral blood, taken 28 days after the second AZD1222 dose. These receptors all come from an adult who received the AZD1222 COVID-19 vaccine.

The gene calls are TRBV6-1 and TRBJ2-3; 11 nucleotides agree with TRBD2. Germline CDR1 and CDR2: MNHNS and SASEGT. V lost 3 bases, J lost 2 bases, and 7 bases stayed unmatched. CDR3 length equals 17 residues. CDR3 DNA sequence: TGTGCCAGCAGTGAGGTAGCGGGGGGGCCACCCACAGATACGCAGTATTTT. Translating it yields CASSEVAGGPPTDTQYF.

The CDR3 here is CASSLGGGPYEQYF. CDR3 DNA sequence: TGTGCCAGCAGTTTAGGAGGGGGGCCCTACGAGCAGTACTTC. This rearrangement joins TRBV27 to TRBJ2-7; either TRBD1 or TRBD2 may fit D (6 bases each). Trimming removed 2 bases at V and 2 bases at J, with 10 bases between. The CDR3 sequence is 14 residues long. Germline CDR1 and CDR2: MNHEY and SMNVEV (reference sequence).